A selection of T cell receptor beta chains follows, all from one sample in a study of cytomegalovirus exposure and HLA in healthy donors. Method: immunoSEQ multiplex PCR; TCRdb's copy keeps in-frame clones and lacks some. The profile shows roughly 150,000 clones, 60% to 80% of them singletons. Sequencing was done on a sample of PBMCs. These receptors were taken from a man aged 25 to 40 in good health and CMV-seronegative. Each CDR3 is given with its conserved first and last residue. Each record gives: V gene, CDR3 protein.

v_call: TRBV6-5
cdr3_aa: CASNKDRGTYEQYF

v_call: TRBV2
cdr3_aa: CASSSRTGANQEAFF

v_call: TRBV7-6
cdr3_aa: CASSGIGGTEAFF

v_call: TRBV28
cdr3_aa: CASSSGQGGKETQYF

v_call: TRBV6-5
cdr3_aa: CASSYTGGGYGYTF

v_call: TRBV9
cdr3_aa: CASSVATGGEQYF

v_call: TRBV10-1
cdr3_aa: CASSPGALITDTQYF

v_call: TRBV28
cdr3_aa: CASRPQGVGNTIYF

v_call: TRBV6-5
cdr3_aa: CASSLAGRRETQYF

v_call: TRBV6-1
cdr3_aa: CASSDRDKPFQYF

v_call: TRBV7-2
cdr3_aa: CASSLALSSGRADTQYF

v_call: TRBV5-1
cdr3_aa: CASSFAGPGHTGELFF

v_call: TRBV15
cdr3_aa: CATSRAVTISNQPQHF

v_call: TRBV19
cdr3_aa: CASSSLAGVTDTQYF

v_call: TRBV27
cdr3_aa: CASSFYRGRGRTEAFF

v_call: TRBV5-5
cdr3_aa: CASSWGGINQPQHF

v_call: TRBV7-5
cdr3_aa: CARSLWDRVGGDYGYTF

v_call: TRBV5-1
cdr3_aa: CASSLANGGDGYTF

v_call: TRBV7-2
cdr3_aa: CASSLVVSSTDTQYF

v_call: TRBV28
cdr3_aa: CASSLLSGVWEQFF

v_call: TRBV29-1
cdr3_aa: CSVIGGFNTEAFF

v_call: TRBV19
cdr3_aa: CASSIELAGEREQYF

v_call: TRBV4-1
cdr3_aa: CASRREMRTGELFF

v_call: TRBV28
cdr3_aa: CASRRTGAKYEQYF

v_call: TRBV6-6
cdr3_aa: CASSGGFSGANVLTF

v_call: TRBV15
cdr3_aa: CATSRAGVTKNIQYF

v_call: TRBV7-7
cdr3_aa: CASSPGFSSYEQYF

v_call: TRBV5-1
cdr3_aa: CASSHDTGAGQPQHF

v_call: TRBV9
cdr3_aa: CASSDGRELGSYNEQFF

v_call: TRBV7-9
cdr3_aa: CASSQTPFDRDLGANVLTF

v_call: TRBV5-4
cdr3_aa: CASSLTSGDTQYF

v_call: TRBV6-5
cdr3_aa: CASSGGTRGRGPQHF

v_call: TRBV5-5
cdr3_aa: CASSPTGTGGRYEQYF

v_call: TRBV25-1
cdr3_aa: CASIKNTEAFF

v_call: TRBV7-9
cdr3_aa: CASSARNSWNEQFF

v_call: TRBV6-6
cdr3_aa: CASSPREGVAKNIQYF

v_call: TRBV7-8
cdr3_aa: CASSLEEAGYEQYF

v_call: TRBV28
cdr3_aa: CASSSQRYGYTF

v_call: TRBV1
cdr3_aa: CTSSQAGRGGGLRETQYF

v_call: TRBV7-2
cdr3_aa: CASSWRGDPSYEQYF

v_call: TRBV7-9
cdr3_aa: CASSSLAGNNEQFF

v_call: TRBV7-9
cdr3_aa: CSSSHHSLPTNEKLFF

v_call: TRBV7-2
cdr3_aa: CASSPGIWGLGNTIYF

v_call: TRBV7-2
cdr3_aa: CASSRQELYEQYF

v_call: TRBV19
cdr3_aa: CASSQQDTEQYF

v_call: TRBV6-1
cdr3_aa: CASSSSTGGYEQYF

v_call: TRBV28
cdr3_aa: CASSLAGFYEQYF

v_call: TRBV28
cdr3_aa: CASSVDWTRTDTQYF

v_call: TRBV6-5
cdr3_aa: CASSYSGEYNEQFF

v_call: TRBV28
cdr3_aa: CASIPIIGGRAYNEQFF

v_call: TRBV19
cdr3_aa: CASSVLAGGNTGELFF